The next 7 T cell receptor beta chains were all read from a single sample in a study of early T cells in non-severe SARS-CoV-2 infection. TCRdb ran MiXCR on the 5' RACE reads and lists one entry per CDR3 protein. The sample includes 50,000 to 60,000 distinct CDR3 sequences, around 7% of them seen just once. Sequencing used whole blood, obtained at baseline. The source of these receptors is an adult who was a healthcare worker with PCR-confirmed SARS-CoV-2 infection or an uninfected control (not recorded which).

This clonotype was detected ten times or more. This chain links TRBV4-2 with TRBJ2-3; D is possibly TRBD2 (5 bases). Deletions cut 4 bases from V and 4 bases from J, with 15 bases between. The CDR3 extends over 15 amino acids. Germline V gene data show CDR1 as LGHNA and CDR2 as YNFKEQ. As DNA, the CDR3 is TGTGCCAGCAGCCCCTCTTTGAGGGAATCAGATACGCAGTATTTT. Translation gives CASSPSLRESDTQYF.

This clonotype was seen a few times. The rearrangement uses TRBV20-1 and TRBJ1-1; TRBD1 agrees at 7 bases. Unmatched junction bases numbered 10, after V lost 3 bases and J lost 3 bases. CDR1 and CDR2 (germline): DFQATT, SNEGSKA (reference sequence). The CDR3 sequence is 15 residues long. The DNA for the CDR3 is TGCAGTGCTAGGAAAACAGGGGTTAGAGACACTGAAGCTTTCTTT. Protein: CSARKTGVRDTEAFF.

This clonotype was picked up many times. The chain couples TRBV7-9 to TRBJ1-4; D may be TRBD1 (5 bases). V dropped 5 bases and J dropped 4 bases, with 17 bases sitting between them. The CDR3 is made up of 16 amino acids. Looked up from germline, CDR1 is SEHNR and CDR2 is FQNEAQ (reference sequence). The CDR3 DNA reads TGTGCCAGCAGCCTCCGGCAGGGCAACAGTAATGAAAAACTGTTTTTT. Translation gives CASSLRQGNSNEKLFF. Full variable domain (rest looked up from reference TRBV7-9 and TRBJ1-4): DTGVSQNPRHKITKRGQNVTFRCDPISEHNRLYWYRQTLGQGPEFLTYFQNEAQLEKSRLLSDRFSAERPKGSFSTLEIQRTEQGDSAMYLCASSLRQGNSNEKLFFGSGTQLSVL.

In this sample, this clonotype turned up many times. The genes are TRBV11-2 and TRBJ2-7; perhaps TRBD1 as D (6 bases). The CDR3 sequence is 15 residues long. The germline gives CDR1 SGHAT, CDR2 FQNNGV. Between the trimmed V and J ends, which lost 5 bases and 8 bases, there was a span of 22 bases. The CDR3 loop is CASSIRGDIPLKQYF. CDR3 nucleotide sequence: TGTGCCAGCAGCATCCGAGGGGACATACCACTAAAGCAGTACTTC.

This clonotype was counted ten times or more. The gene calls are TRBV10-3 and TRBJ2-7; 8 bases align to TRBD1. V dropped 4 bases and J dropped 3; count of bases not matched to a gene: 5. The CDR3 totals 14 residues. CDR1 is ENHRY, CDR2 SYGVKD, per germline. CDR3 sequence (DNA): TGTGCCATCAGTGCGGACAGGGATATCTACGAGCAGTACTTC. Amino acids: CAISADRDIYEQYF.

This clonotype appeared many times. The V call is TRBV7-6, the J call TRBJ2-1; possible D gene TRBD2, 6 bases. Trimming removed 7 bases at V and 4 bases at J, with 20 bases between. The CDR3 totals 16 residues. The germline gives CDR1 SGHVS, CDR2 FNYEAQ. CDR3 protein: CASMDLGGDLYNEQFF. CDR3 bases: TGTGCCAGCATGGACCTGGGCGGGGACCTTTACAATGAGCAGTTCTTC.

Concerning this clonotype itself: A junction end diverges from the germline sequence, so it may reflect a read error. The rearrangement links TRBV14 to TRBJ1-5; D is unresolved. Germline V gene data show CDR1 as SGHDN and CDR2 as FVKESK. The CDR3 is made up of 15 amino acids. The CDR3 reads CASNQKKKLNQPQHF. The CDR3 nucleotides are TGTGCCAGCAACCAAAAAAAAAAGTTAAATCAGCCCCAGCATTTT.